These 24 T cell receptor beta chains came from one sample sequenced in a study of identical twins. Via MiXCR, TCRdb re-called the 5' RACE reads, giving one row per CDR3 protein. The sample has about 240,000 distinct CDR3 sequences; roughly an eighth are singletons. The same specimen was also included in a second study, on yellow fever vaccine responses in identical twins.

Sequenced: memory (CD45RO+) T cells sorted from blood. The receptors shown here come from a young woman in good health.

This clonotype occurred a few times. The V gene is TRBV20-1, the J gene TRBJ2-2; 10 bases are shared with TRBD1. Unmatched junction bases numbered 9, after V lost 5 bases and J lost 3 bases. The CDR3 spans 16 residues. The germline gives CDR1 DFQATT, CDR2 SNEGSKA (reference sequence). The CDR3 reads CSAHFRTGGDTGELFF. The CDR3 DNA reads as TGCAGTGCTCACTTTCGGACAGGGGGGGACACCGGGGAGCTGTTTTTT.

The V gene is TRBV5-4, the J gene TRBJ2-7, with TRBD2 matching 8 bases. This CDR3 has 14 amino acids. Trimming removed 4 bases from V and 2 bases from J; junction bases left unmatched: 5. Germline loops: CDR1 SGHNT, CDR2 YYREEE (reference sequence). This chain's CDR3 is CASSLTSGTYEQYF. The DNA of the CDR3 is TGTGCCAGCAGCCTTACTAGCGGAACCTACGAGCAGTACTTC. Complete variable domain (other parts from reference TRBV5-4 and TRBJ2-7): ETGVTQSPTHLIKTRGQQVTLRCSSQSGHNTVSWYQQALGQGPQFIFQYYREEENGRGNFPPRFSGLQFPNYSSELNVNALELDDSALYLCASSLTSGTYEQYFGPGTRLTVT.

This clonotype was seen repeatedly, ten times or more. This chain links TRBV5-1 with TRBJ2-1; D might be TRBD1 or TRBD2, each matching 5 bases. The germline V and J ends were trimmed by 3 bases and 7 bases, with 14 bases remaining between them. The CDR3 consists of 14 residues. CDR1 and CDR2 from the germline V gene are SGHRS and YFSETQ. CDR3 sequence: CASSSTSWGNEQFF. CDR3 DNA sequence: TGCGCCAGCAGCTCTACTAGTTGGGGGAATGAGCAGTTCTTC. Using reference TRBV5-1 and TRBJ2-1 for the parts outside the CDR3, the full variable domain is KAGVTQTPRYLIKTRGQQVTLSCSPISGHRSVSWYQQTPGQGLQFLFEYFSETQRNKGNFPGRFSGRQFSNSRSEMNVSTLELGDSALYLCASSSTSWGNEQFFGPGTRLTVL.

In its sample, this clonotype was seen a few times. The rearrangement links TRBV12-3 or TRBV12-4 to TRBJ2-1; 11 bases agree with TRBD2. V lost 6 bases to trimming and J lost 0 bases; unmatched junction nucleotides: 10. The CDR3 extends over 18 amino acids. CDR3 nucleotides: TGTGCCAGCAGGGGAGCTAGCGGGAGGCCCAGCTCCTACAATGAGCAGTTCTTC. Translating gives CASRGASGRPSSYNEQFF.

This clonotype was found a few times. The V gene is TRBV20-1, the J gene TRBJ1-2; D gene uncertain. Trimming shortened V by 7 bases and J by 10 bases, and 13 bases separated the two germline ends. The CDR3 is made up of 10 amino acids. CDR1 is DFQATT and CDR2 is SNEGSKA in the germline V gene (reference sequence). The CDR3 is CSVNGRPYTF. For the CDR3, the DNA is TGCAGTGTAAACGGGAGGCCCTACACCTTC.

This clonotype was seen repeatedly, ten times or more. The chain combines TRBV27 with TRBJ2-5, with 7 positions matching TRBD2. Germline V gene lookup returns CDR1 MNHEY and CDR2 SMNVEV (reference sequence). V lost 5 bases to trimming and J lost 5 bases; unmatched junction nucleotides: 8. This CDR3 comprises 14 residues. The CDR3 DNA is TGTGCCAGCAGTGGGGGGGAGGGTTGGGAGACCCAGTACTTC. This sequence encodes CASSGGEGWETQYF.

This clonotype showed up just a few times. The chain links TRBV7-9 to TRBJ2-3, with TRBD2 identical over 11 bases. The CDR3 has 14 amino acids. CDR1 SEHNR and CDR2 FQNEAQ come from the germline V gene (reference sequence). V was clipped by 8 bases and J by 1 base; unmatched bases: 2. CDR3 amino acids: CASGGLAGTDTQYF. The CDR3 DNA reads TGTGCCAGCGGGGGACTAGCGGGCACAGATACGCAGTATTTT.

This clonotype showed up many times. The chain combines TRBV6-2 or TRBV6-3 with TRBJ2-7; D might be TRBD2 (5 bases). Germline V CDR1 and CDR2: MNHEY, SVGEGT. Trimming removed 4 bases from V and 0 bases from J, with 10 bases in between. This CDR3 spans 14 amino acids. CDR3 loop: CASSFDEGSYEQYF. DNA of the CDR3: TGTGCCAGCAGTTTTGATGAGGGCTCCTACGAGCAGTACTTC.

V and J are TRBV20-1 and TRBJ2-7, with 14 bases lining up with TRBD2. The CDR3 consists of 17 residues. The J segment lost 7 bases and the V segment lost 3 bases, leaving 14 bases of the junction unmatched. Germline V lookup: CDR1 DFQATT, CDR2 SNEGSKA (reference sequence). CDR3 in DNA: TGCAGTGCTAGGGGGGGACTAGCGGGAGAGGGACACGGGGAGCAGTACTTC. This sequence encodes CSARGGLAGEGHGEQYF.

The chain couples TRBV6-5 to TRBJ1-1; D not resolved. CDR1 MNHEY and CDR2 SVGAGI come from the germline V gene. The CDR3 covers 14 residues. V gave up 2 bases and J gave up 4 bases, with 11 bases separating them. CDR3 DNA: TGTGCCAGCAGTTACGGCGGCGAGTCCACTGAAGCTTTCTTT. Protein: CASSYGGESTEAFF.

The CDR3 protein is CASRWTGRDTEAFF. As DNA, the CDR3 is TGCGCCAGCAGGTGGACAGGGAGGGACACTGAAGCTTTCTTT. The chain recombines TRBV5-1 with TRBJ1-1; 8 bases map to TRBD1. The CDR3 runs 14 residues. The germline CDR1 and CDR2 sequences are SGHRS and YFSETQ. J was trimmed by 3 bases and V by 5 bases; bases with no gene match: 6.

This clonotype was detected only a few times. The chain is built from TRBV11-2 and TRBJ2-7; 9 bases agree with TRBD1. V shed 1 base, J shed 4 bases, and the junction held 11 bases outside the gene matches. This CDR3 has 17 amino acids. Germline lookup yields CDR1 SGHAT and CDR2 FQNNGV. CDR3 protein: CASSLVRGRTGDYEQYF. The DNA for the CDR3 is TGTGCCAGCAGCTTAGTTAGAGGGCGGACAGGGGATTACGAGCAGTACTTC.

A few counts support this clonotype. The chain couples TRBV5-4 to TRBJ2-2; 7 bases are shared with TRBD1. V lost 7 bases, J lost 1 base, and 10 bases stayed unmatched. The V gene's germline CDR1 is SGHNT and CDR2 YYREEE (reference sequence). The CDR3 contains 16 residues. CDR3 sequence: CASSIQTGLNTGELFF. The CDR3 region has the DNA TGTGCCAGCTCCATACAGACAGGGCTGAACACCGGGGAGCTGTTTTTT. The whole variable domain, filled in from reference TRBV5-4 and TRBJ2-2, reads ETGVTQSPTHLIKTRGQQVTLRCSSQSGHNTVSWYQQALGQGPQFIFQYYREEENGRGNFPPRFSGLQFPNYSSELNVNALELDDSALYLCASSIQTGLNTGELFFGEGSRLTVL.

The genes are TRBV6-4 and TRBJ2-5; 9 bases agree with TRBD2. This CDR3 has 15 amino acids. Germline CDR1 reads MRHNA; CDR2 reads SNTAGT. With 6 bases clipped from V and 5 bases from J, the junction kept 10 bases outside the gene matches. In DNA, the CDR3 is TGTGCCAGCAGGCCAGGTAGCGGGAGAACGGAGACCCAGTACTTC. Its protein product is CASRPGSGRTETQYF.

A few counts support this clonotype. The genes are TRBV6-5 and TRBJ2-7; D gene ambiguous. Looked up from germline, CDR1 is MNHEY and CDR2 is SVGAGI. The CDR3 runs 12 residues. V lost 6 bases and J 7 bases, leaving 13 bases between the germline ends. CDR3 sequence reads: CASSPPKGEQYF. CDR3 DNA sequence: TGTGCCAGCAGCCCACCGAAGGGAGAGCAGTACTTC.

This clonotype was seen repeatedly, ten times or more. V usage is TRBV5-1 and J usage is TRBJ1-5; D perhaps matches TRBD1 (5 bases). This CDR3 contains 14 residues. The germline V gene encodes CDR1 SGHRS and CDR2 YFSETQ. Trimming took 0 bases from V and 5 from J, leaving 9 bases between them. CDR3 coding DNA: TGCGCCAGCAGCTTGGGTGGGGGAGATCAGCCCCAGCATTTT. It is translated as CASSLGGGDQPQHF.

This clonotype was found many times. The V gene is TRBV3-1, the J gene TRBJ2-7; possibly TRBD2 for D (6 bases). The CDR3 loop spans 13 amino acids. Trimming removed 3 bases at V and 1 base at J, with 7 bases between. Per germline, CDR1 LGHDT and CDR2 YNNKEL (reference sequence). The chain's CDR3 is CASSQGTSYEQYF. The CDR3, as DNA: TGTGCCAGCAGCCAGGGGACTTCCTACGAGCAGTACTTC.

Many counts were recorded for this clonotype. The chain couples TRBV12-3 or TRBV12-4 to TRBJ2-2, with 7 bases aligning to TRBD1. V lost 6 bases to trimming and J lost 8 bases; unmatched junction nucleotides: 12. The CDR3 has 15 residues. The CDR3 is CASRRQTGPVGELFF. The DNA for the CDR3 is TGTGCCAGCAGACGCCAGACAGGGCCCGTAGGGGAGCTGTTTTTT.

The chain employs TRBV7-9 and TRBJ2-1; D may be TRBD2 (5 bases). The V gene lost 5 bases and the J gene lost 5 bases, with 16 bases spanning the gap. Germline values: CDR1 SEHNR, CDR2 FQNEAQ (reference sequence). The CDR3 loop spans 15 amino acids. The CDR3 here is CASSPQRVRDNEQFF. CDR3 in DNA: TGTGCCAGCAGCCCTCAGAGGGTTCGCGACAATGAGCAGTTCTTC.

A few counts support this clonotype. The chain links TRBV6-2 or TRBV6-3 to TRBJ2-3; D is possibly TRBD2 (5 bases). Germline-derived CDR1 and CDR2 are MNHEY and SVGEGT. V was cut by 3 bases and J by 4 bases, with 8 bases left in between. This CDR3 comprises 13 residues. The CDR3: CASSYQEADTQYF. CDR3 nucleotides: TGTGCCAGCAGTTATCAGGAGGCAGATACGCAGTATTTT.

This clonotype occurred a few times. This rearrangement joins TRBV25-1 to TRBJ2-3, with TRBD2 identical over 8 bases. The CDR3 covers 15 residues. V was clipped by 4 bases and J by 4 bases; unmatched bases: 7. CDR1 MGHDK and CDR2 SYGVNS come from the germline V gene. CDR3 nucleotide sequence: TGTGCCAGCAGTGTCAGCGGGAGAGTACCAGATACGCAGTATTTT. Translated: CASSVSGRVPDTQYF.

This chain links TRBV20-1 with TRBJ2-7; 7 bases map to TRBD2. Germline CDR1 DFQATT, CDR2 SNEGSKA (reference sequence). The CDR3 sequence is 16 residues long. Germline trimming cut 3 bases from V and 0 bases from J; bases unmatched to any gene: 11. For the CDR3, the DNA is TGCAGTGCTAGTTCGTTCTCGGGAGGTATCTCCTACGAGCAGTACTTC. This translates into CSASSFSGGISYEQYF.

This clonotype was detected many times. The chain has TRBV7-8 and TRBJ2-7, with 7 bases identical to TRBD1. Germline CDR1 is SGHVS and CDR2 is FQNEAQ. The CDR3 runs to 14 residues. J was trimmed by 2 bases and V by 6 bases; bases with no gene match: 7. CDR3 in DNA: TGTGCCAGCAGTTGGGGGACAGAAGCCTACGAGCAGTACTTC. Protein sequence: CASSWGTEAYEQYF.

This clonotype was observed a few times. The chain has TRBV19 and TRBJ1-1; a weak D match, TRBD1 (5 bases). CDR1 is LNHDA and CDR2 is SQIVND in the germline V gene (reference sequence). Trimming removed 9 bases at V and 4 bases at J, with 9 bases between. The CDR3 runs 11 residues. CDR3 DNA sequence: TGTGCCAGCAGACAGAGCACTGAAGCTTTCTTT. Translation: CASRQSTEAFF.